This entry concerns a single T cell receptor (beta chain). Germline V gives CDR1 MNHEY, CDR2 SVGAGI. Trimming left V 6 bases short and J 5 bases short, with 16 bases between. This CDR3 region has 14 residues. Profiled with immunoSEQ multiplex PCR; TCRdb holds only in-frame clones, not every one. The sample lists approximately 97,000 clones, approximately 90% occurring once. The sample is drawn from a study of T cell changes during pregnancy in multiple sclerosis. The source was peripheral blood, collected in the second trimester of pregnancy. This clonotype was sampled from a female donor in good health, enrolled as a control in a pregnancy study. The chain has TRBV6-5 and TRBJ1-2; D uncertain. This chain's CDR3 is CASRTNAGSYGYTF. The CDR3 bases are TGTGCCAGCAGGACGAACGCAGGCAGTTATGGCTACACCTTC.